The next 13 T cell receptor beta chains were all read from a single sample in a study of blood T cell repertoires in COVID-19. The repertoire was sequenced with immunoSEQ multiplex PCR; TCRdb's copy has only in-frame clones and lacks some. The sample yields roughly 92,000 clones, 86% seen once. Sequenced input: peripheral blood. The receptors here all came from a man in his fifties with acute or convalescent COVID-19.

CDR3 coding DNA: TGTGCCAGCAGCGCTCAGGACAGGGGACCCTATGGCAATCAGCCCCAGCATTTT. Residues: CASSAQDRGPYGNQPQHF. The chain has TRBV5-5 and TRBJ1-5; 9 bases match TRBD1. CDR1 and CDR2 (germline): SGHKS, YYEKEE (reference sequence). J was trimmed by 2 bases and V by 4 bases; bases with no gene match: 13. The length of the CDR3 is 18 residues.

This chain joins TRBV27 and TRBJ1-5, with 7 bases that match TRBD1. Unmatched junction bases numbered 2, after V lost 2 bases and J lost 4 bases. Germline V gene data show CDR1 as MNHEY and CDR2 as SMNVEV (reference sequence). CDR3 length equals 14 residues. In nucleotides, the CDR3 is TGTGCCAGCAGTTTAACGGGACAGAATCAGCCCCAGCATTTT. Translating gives CASSLTGQNQPQHF.

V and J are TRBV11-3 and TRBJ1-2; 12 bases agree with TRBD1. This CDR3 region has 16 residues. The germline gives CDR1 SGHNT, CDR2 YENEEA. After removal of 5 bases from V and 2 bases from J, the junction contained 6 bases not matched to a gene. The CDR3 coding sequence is TGTGCCAGCAGCCCCGGGGGACAGGGGGCGAACTATGGCTACACCTTC. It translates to CASSPGGQGANYGYTF.

The CDR3 nucleotides are TGTGCCAGCAGCGTAGTTAGGACAGGGCTTAACACTGAAGCTTTCTTT. As protein: CASSVVRTGLNTEAFF. The rearrangement links TRBV9 to TRBJ1-1, with TRBD1 matching 8 bases. CDR1 and CDR2 from the germline V gene are SGDLS and YYNGEE. This CDR3 is 16 amino acids long. V was pared by 0 bases and J by 2 bases, with 6 bases of the junction left unmatched.

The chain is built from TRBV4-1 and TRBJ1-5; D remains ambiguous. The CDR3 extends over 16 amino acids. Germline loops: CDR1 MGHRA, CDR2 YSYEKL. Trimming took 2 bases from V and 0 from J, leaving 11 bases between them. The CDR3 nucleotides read TGCGCCAGCAGCCAACGAGACACGTATAGCAATCAGCCCCAGCATTTT. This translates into CASSQRDTYSNQPQHF.

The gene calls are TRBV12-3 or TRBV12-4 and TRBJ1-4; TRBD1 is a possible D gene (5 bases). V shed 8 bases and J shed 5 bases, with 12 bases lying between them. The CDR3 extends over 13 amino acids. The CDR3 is CASLPGENEKLFF. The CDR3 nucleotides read TGTGCCAGCCTCCCGGGGGAAAATGAAAAACTGTTTTTT.

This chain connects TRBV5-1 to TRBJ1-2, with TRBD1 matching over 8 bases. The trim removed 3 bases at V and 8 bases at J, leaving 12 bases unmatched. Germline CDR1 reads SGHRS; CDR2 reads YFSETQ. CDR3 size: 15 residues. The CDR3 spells CASSSDPGTGRGYTF. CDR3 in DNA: TGCGCCAGCAGCTCCGATCCCGGGACAGGACGCGGCTACACCTTC.

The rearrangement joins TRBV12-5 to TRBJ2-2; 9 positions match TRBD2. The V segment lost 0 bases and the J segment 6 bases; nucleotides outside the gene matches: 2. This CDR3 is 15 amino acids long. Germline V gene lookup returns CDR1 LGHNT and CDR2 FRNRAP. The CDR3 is CASGLVGLAAGELFF. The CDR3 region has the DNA TGTGCTAGTGGTTTGGTGGGACTAGCAGCCGGGGAGCTGTTTTTT.

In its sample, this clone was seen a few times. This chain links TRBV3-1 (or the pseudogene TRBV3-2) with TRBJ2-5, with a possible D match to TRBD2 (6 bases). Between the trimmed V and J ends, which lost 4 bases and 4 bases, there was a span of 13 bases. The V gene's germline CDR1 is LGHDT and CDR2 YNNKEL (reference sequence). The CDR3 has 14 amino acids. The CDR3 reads CASSPPGVGETQYF. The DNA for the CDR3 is TGTGCCAGCAGCCCCCCGGGAGTAGGAGAGACCCAGTACTTC.

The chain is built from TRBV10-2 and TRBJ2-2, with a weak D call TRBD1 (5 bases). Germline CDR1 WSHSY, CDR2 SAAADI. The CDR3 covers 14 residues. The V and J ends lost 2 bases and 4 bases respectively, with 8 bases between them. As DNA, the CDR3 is TGCGCCAGCAGTGAGAGCAGGGCCACCGGGGAGCTGTTTTTT. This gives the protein CASSESRATGELFF.

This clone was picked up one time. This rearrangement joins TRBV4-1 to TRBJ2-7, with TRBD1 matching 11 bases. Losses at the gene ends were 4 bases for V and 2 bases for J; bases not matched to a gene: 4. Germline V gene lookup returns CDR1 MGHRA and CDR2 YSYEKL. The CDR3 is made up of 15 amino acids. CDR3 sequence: CASSPRDRGAYEQYF. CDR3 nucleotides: TGCGCCAGCAGCCCTCGGGACAGGGGGGCCTACGAGCAGTACTTC.

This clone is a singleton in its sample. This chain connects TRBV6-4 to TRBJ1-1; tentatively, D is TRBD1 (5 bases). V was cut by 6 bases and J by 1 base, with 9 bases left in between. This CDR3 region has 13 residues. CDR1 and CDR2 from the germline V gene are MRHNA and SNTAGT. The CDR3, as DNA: TGTGCCAGCAGCTTACAGGAGAACACTGAAGCTTTCTTT. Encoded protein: CASSLQENTEAFF.

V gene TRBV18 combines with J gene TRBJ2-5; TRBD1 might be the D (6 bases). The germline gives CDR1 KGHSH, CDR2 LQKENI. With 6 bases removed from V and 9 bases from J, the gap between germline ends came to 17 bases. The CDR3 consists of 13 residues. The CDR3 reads CASSPDSLGAQYF. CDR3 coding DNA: TGTGCCAGCTCTCCGGACAGTCTCGGGGCCCAGTACTTC.